The clone carrying this T cell receptor (beta chain) showed up many times. Its specificity is not known. V gave up 4 bases and J gave up 5 bases, with 29 bases separating them. This CDR3 has 19 residues. The germline gives CDR1 MGHRA, CDR2 YSYEKL. Treatment noted: oral pan-JAK inhibitor, 5-10 mg twice daily. As the sequencing template, cDNA was produced by extracting RNA and reverse transcribing it. The table came from immunoSEQ multiplex PCR; TCRdb's copy has only in-frame clones and leaves some out. The sample has 120,000 or so clones; around 60% are singletons. The sample originates from a study of CD8+ T cells in alopecia areata. Overall study context: Those patients who were treated received oral tofacitinib, which was given at 5 to 10 mg twice daily for moderate-to-severe alopecia areata. Patients given treatment had severity scored by the percentage of scalp area affected. General study results and limits: There were many expanded lesional clones persisting in scalp and blood during tofacitinib. Expanded CD8+ clones among the top 100, and scalp clonality, were significantly decreased by tofacitinib.

The receptor was isolated from a human donor with alopecia areata. This sample comprised CD4+ T cells sorted from blood, obtained at week 4, from a patient treated with tofacitinib. V and J are TRBV4-1 and TRBJ2-5, with D perhaps TRBD1 or TRBD2 (6 bases each). Here the CDR3 reads CASSPKILTGFGGRETQYF. The CDR3 coding sequence is TGCGCCAGCAGCCCTAAAATTTTGACAGGTTTTGGAGGGCGGGAGACCCAGTACTTC.